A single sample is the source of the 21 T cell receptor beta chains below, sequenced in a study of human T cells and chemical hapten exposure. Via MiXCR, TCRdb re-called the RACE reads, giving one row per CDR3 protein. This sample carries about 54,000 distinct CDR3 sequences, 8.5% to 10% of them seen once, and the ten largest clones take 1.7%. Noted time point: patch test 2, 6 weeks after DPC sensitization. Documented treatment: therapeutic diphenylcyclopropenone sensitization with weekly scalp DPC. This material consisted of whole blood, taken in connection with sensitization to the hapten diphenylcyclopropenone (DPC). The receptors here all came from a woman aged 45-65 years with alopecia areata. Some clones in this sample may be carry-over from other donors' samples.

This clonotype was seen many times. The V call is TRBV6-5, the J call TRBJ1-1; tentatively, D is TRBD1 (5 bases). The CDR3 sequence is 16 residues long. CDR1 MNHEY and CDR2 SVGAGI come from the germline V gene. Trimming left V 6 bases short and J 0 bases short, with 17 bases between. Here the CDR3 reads CASSPTGRGMNTEAFF. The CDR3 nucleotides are TGTGCCAGCAGCCCCACAGGCAGAGGCATGAACACTGAAGCTTTCTTT.

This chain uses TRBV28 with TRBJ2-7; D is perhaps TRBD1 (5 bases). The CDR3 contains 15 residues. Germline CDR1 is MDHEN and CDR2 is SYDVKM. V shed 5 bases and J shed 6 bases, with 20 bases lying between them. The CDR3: CASSPPVRVQSEQYF. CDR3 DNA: TGTGCCAGCAGTCCGCCCGTCAGGGTTCAATCCGAGCAGTACTTC.

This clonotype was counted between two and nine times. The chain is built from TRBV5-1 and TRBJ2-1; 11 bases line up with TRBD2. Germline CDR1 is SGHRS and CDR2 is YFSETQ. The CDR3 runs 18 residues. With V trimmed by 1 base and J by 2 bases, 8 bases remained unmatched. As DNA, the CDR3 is TGCGCCAGCAGCTTGAATAGCGGGAGGGTTCGGCCCTACAATGAGCAGTTCTTC. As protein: CASSLNSGRVRPYNEQFF.

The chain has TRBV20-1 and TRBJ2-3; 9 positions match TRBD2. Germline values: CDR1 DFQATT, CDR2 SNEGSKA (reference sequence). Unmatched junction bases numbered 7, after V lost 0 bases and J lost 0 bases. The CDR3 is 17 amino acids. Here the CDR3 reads CSARDFLAGPSTDTQYF. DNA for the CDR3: TGCAGTGCTAGAGATTTTCTAGCGGGACCTAGCACAGATACGCAGTATTTT.

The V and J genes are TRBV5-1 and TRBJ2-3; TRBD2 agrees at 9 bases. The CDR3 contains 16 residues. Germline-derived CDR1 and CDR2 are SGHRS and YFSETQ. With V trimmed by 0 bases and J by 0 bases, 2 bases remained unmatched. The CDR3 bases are TGCGCCAGCAGCTTGGTGCTAGCGGGGAGCACAGATACGCAGTATTTT. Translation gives CASSLVLAGSTDTQYF.

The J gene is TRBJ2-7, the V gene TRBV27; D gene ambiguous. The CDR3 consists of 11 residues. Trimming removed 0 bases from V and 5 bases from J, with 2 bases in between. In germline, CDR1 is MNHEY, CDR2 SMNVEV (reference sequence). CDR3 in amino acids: CASSLSNEQYF. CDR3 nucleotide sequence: TGTGCCAGCAGTTTATCAAACGAGCAGTACTTC.

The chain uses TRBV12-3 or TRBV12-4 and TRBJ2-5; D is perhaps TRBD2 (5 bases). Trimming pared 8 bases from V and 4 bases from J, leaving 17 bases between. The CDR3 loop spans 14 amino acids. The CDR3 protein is CASRDALTPETQYF. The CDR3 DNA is TGTGCCAGCCGGGATGCCTTAACCCCAGAGACCCAGTACTTC.

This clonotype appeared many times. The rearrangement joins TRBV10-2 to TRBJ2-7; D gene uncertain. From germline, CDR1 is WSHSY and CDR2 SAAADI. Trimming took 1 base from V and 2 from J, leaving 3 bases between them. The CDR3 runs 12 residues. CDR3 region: CASSEYAYEQYF. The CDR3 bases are TGCGCCAGCAGTGAGTACGCCTACGAGCAGTACTTC.

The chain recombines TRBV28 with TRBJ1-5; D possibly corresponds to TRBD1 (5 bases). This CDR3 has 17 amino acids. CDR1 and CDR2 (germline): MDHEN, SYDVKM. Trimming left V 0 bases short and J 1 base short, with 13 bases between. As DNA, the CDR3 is TGTGCCAGCAGTTTATGGGGGACCAGCCGGAGCAATCAGCCCCAGCATTTT. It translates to CASSLWGTSRSNQPQHF. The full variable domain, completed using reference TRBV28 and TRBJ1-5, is DVKVTQSSRYLVKRTGEKVFLECVQDMDHENMFWYRQDPGLGLRLIYFSYDVKMKEKGDIPEGYSVSREKKERFSLILESASTNQTSMYLCASSLWGTSRSNQPQHFGDGTRLSIL.

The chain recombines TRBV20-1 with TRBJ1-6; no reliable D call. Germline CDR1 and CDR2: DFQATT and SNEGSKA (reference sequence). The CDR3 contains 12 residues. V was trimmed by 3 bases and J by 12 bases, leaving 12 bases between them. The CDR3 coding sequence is TGCAGTGCTAGGACGGCGGGAGGACCCCTCCACTTT. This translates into CSARTAGGPLHF.

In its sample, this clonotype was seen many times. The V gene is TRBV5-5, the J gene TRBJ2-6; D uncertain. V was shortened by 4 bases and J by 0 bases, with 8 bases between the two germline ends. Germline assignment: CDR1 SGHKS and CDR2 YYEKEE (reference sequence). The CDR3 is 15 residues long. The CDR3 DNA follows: TGTGCCAGCAGCAGACTGAGCTCTGGGGCCAACGTCCTGACTTTC. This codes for CASSRLSSGANVLTF.

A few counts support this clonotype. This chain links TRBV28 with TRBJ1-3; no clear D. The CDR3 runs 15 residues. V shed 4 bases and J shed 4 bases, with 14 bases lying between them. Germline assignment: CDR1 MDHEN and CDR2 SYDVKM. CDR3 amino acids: CASSSGSLLGNTIYF. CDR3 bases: TGTGCCAGCAGTTCCGGATCCCTACTAGGAAACACCATATATTTT.

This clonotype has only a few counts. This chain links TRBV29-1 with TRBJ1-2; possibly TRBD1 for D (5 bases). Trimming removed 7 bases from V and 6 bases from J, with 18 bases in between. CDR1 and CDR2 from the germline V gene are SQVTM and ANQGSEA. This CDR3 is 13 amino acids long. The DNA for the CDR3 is TGCAGCGCGAGTGGGGCCCCAGGGCATGGCTACACCTTC. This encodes CSASGAPGHGYTF.

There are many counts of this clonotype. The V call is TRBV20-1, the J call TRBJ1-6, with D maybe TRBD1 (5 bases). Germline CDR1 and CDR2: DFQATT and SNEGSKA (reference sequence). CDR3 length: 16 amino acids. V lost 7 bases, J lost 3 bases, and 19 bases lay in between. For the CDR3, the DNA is TGCAGTGTCGCCCAGACAGCGTCATTCTATAATTCACCCCTCCACTTT. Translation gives CSVAQTASFYNSPLHF.

In DNA, the CDR3 is TGTGCCAGCAGCGCCCAAGGACTAGCGGGAGTTGGGGAGCAGTACTTC. Translation gives CASSAQGLAGVGEQYF. This chain links TRBV9 with TRBJ2-7; 13 bases agree with TRBD2. Unmatched junction bases numbered 10, after V lost 3 bases and J lost 7 bases. Per the germline V gene, CDR1 is SGDLS and CDR2 is YYNGEE. This CDR3 is built from 16 residues.

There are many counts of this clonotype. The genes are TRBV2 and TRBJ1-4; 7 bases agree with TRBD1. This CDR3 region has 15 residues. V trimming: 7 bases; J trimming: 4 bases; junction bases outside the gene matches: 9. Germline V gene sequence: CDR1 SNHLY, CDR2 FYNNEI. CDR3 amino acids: CASMSQGQRNEKLFF. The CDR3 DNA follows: TGTGCCAGCATGTCCCAGGGACAGCGTAATGAAAAACTGTTTTTT.

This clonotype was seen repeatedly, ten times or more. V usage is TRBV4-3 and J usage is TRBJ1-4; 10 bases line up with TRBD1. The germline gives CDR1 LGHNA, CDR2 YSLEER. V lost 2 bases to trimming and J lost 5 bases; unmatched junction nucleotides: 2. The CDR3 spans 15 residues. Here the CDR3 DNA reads TGCGCCAGCAGCCAAAAGGACAGGGGGAATGAAAAACTGTTTTTT. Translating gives CASSQKDRGNEKLFF.

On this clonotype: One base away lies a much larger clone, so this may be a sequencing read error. The CDR3 here is CASSRANNTPLHF. CDR3 in DNA: TGCGCCAGCTCGAGGGCGAATAATACACCCCTCCACTTT. The genes are TRBV4-3 and TRBJ1-6; D not certain. CDR1 and CDR2 (germline): LGHNA, YSLEER. The CDR3 totals 13 residues.

The CDR3 here is CASSLEDSPQHQSSYNEQFF. In nucleotides, the CDR3 is TGTGCCAGCAGCTTAGAGGACTCTCCTCAACATCAATCCTCCTACAATGAGCAGTTCTTC. The chain combines TRBV13 with TRBJ2-1; possible D gene TRBD2, 5 bases. The germline CDR1 and CDR2 sequences are PRHDT and FYEKMQ (reference sequence). Trimming stripped 1 base from V and 0 bases from J, with 22 bases between. The CDR3 has 20 amino acids.

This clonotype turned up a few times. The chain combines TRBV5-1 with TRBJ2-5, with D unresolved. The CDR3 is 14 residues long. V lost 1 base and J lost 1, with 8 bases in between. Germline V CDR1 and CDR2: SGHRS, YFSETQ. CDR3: CASSLRAAQETQYF. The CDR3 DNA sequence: TGCGCCAGCAGCTTGAGGGCAGCCCAAGAGACCCAGTACTTC.

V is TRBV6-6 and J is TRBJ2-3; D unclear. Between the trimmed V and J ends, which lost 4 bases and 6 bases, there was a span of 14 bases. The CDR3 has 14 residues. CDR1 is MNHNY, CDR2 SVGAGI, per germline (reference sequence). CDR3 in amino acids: CASSFRRQTDTQYF. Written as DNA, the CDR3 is TGTGCCAGCAGTTTCCGGCGACAAACCGATACGCAGTATTTT.